This T cell receptor (beta chain) comes out of a study of regulatory T cells in long-lasting Graves disease. V shed 5 bases, J shed 10 bases, and the junction held 10 bases outside the gene matches. The CDR3 sequence is 15 residues long. The TCR beta library used iRepertoire HTBI primers with Arm-PCR amplification of CDR3. TCRdb recomputed calls from the multiplex PCR reads with MiXCR, one row per CDR3 protein. The table lists 350,000 to 400,000 distinct CDR3 sequences, around 16% of them singletons. This clonotype showed up just once. As to time point: newly diagnosed GD, antithyroid drugs for less than 3 months. After RNA was extracted from PBMCs, the TCR library was made from it.

Specimen: peripheral blood mononuclear cells (PBMCs), collected at new diagnosis, from a patient treated with antithyroid drugs. The TCR comes from a female donor with Graves disease. This chain joins TRBV12-3 or TRBV12-4 and TRBJ1-6, with 8 bases identical to TRBD1. CDR3 sequence reads: CASSGGGQGWSPLHF. The CDR3 DNA sequence: TGTGCCAGCAGTGGCGGAGGACAGGGTTGGTCACCCCTCCACTTT.